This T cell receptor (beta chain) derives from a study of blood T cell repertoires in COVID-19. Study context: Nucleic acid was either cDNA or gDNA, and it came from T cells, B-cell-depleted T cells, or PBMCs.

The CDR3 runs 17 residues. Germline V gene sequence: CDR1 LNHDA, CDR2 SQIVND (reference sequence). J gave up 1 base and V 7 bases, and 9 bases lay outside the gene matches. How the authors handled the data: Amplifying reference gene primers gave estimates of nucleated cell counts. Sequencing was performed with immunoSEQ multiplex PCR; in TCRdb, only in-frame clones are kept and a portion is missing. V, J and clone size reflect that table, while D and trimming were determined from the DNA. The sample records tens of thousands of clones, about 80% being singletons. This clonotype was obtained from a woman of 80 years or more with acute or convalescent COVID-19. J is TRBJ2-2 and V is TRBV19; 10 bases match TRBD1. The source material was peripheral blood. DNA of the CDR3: TGTGCCAGTACCAATCTCCGGGACAGGGGGAACACCGGGGAGCTGTTTTTT. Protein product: CASTNLRDRGNTGELFF. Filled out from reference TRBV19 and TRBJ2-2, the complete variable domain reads DGGITQSPKYLFRKEGQNVTLSCEQNLNHDAMYWYRQDPGQGLRLIYYSQIVNDFQKGDIAEGYSVSREKKESFPLTVTSAQKNPTAFYLCASTNLRDRGNTGELFFGEGSRLTVL.